The rows below give T cell receptor beta chains drawn from one sample of a study of OX40 agonist ivuxolimab in advanced cancers. The table came from immunoSEQ multiplex PCR; TCRdb's copy has only in-frame clones and leaves some out. This sample yields tens of thousands of clones, of which about four fifths are seen a single time; around 25% belongs to the top ten. Sequenced material: CD4+ or CD8+ T cells sorted from blood, taken in a trial of the OX40 agonist ivuxolimab. Source of these receptors: an adult with an advanced solid tumor such as melanoma, head and neck, liver or kidney cancer. CDR3s include the opening cysteine and the closing phenylalanine or tryptophan. Each record gives: D gene, CDR3 length, J gene, clone size, V gene, CDR3 DNA, CDR3 protein. A D gene is named only where the DNA matches it firmly. Where a row states a size, it is once, few, many or the class of an expanded clone; other rows omit it.

d_call: TRBD2; cdr3_length: 15; j_call: TRBJ2-1; clone_size: once; v_call: TRBV5-6; cdr3_nt: TGTGCCAGCAGCTTGGGACTTGCGGGGGACGCTGAGCAGTTCTTC; cdr3_aa: CASSLGLAGDAEQFF
d_call: NA; cdr3_length: 18; j_call: TRBJ2-1; clone_size: NA; v_call: TRBV4-1; cdr3_nt: TGCGCCAGCAGCCAGCTCGACTTCCGACTGAGCTCCTACAATGAGCAGTTCTTC; cdr3_aa: CASSQLDFRLSSYNEQFF
d_call: NA; cdr3_length: 12; j_call: TRBJ2-7; clone_size: NA; v_call: TRBV28; cdr3_nt: TGTGCCAGCAGTTTAGGAGATCGCGAGCAGTACTTC; cdr3_aa: CASSLGDREQYF
d_call: NA; cdr3_length: 12; j_call: TRBJ1-4; clone_size: NA; v_call: TRBV6-1; cdr3_nt: TGTGCCAGCGGCAGGATAAATGAAAAACTGTTTTTT; cdr3_aa: CASGRINEKLFF
d_call: NA; cdr3_length: 15; j_call: TRBJ1-1; clone_size: NA; v_call: TRBV5-6; cdr3_nt: TGTGCCAGCAGCGCCCAGGGACTGCTGAACACTGAAGCTTTCTTT; cdr3_aa: CASSAQGLLNTEAFF
d_call: TRBD2; cdr3_length: 16; j_call: TRBJ2-1; clone_size: NA; v_call: TRBV5-1; cdr3_nt: TGCGCCAGCAGCCCCCGGACTAGTCCCGGATGGGATGAGCAGTTCTTC; cdr3_aa: CASSPRTSPGWDEQFF
d_call: TRBD1; cdr3_length: 17; j_call: TRBJ1-2; clone_size: NA; v_call: TRBV6-1; cdr3_nt: TGTGCCAGCAGTGAAAGGGACAGGGGCAGACCAAACTATGGCTACACCTTC; cdr3_aa: CASSERDRGRPNYGYTF
d_call: TRBD2; cdr3_length: 16; j_call: TRBJ2-1; clone_size: NA; v_call: TRBV5-1; cdr3_nt: TGCGCCAGCAGCCCGACTAGCGGGCCCCCAGACAATGAGCAGTTCTTC; cdr3_aa: CASSPTSGPPDNEQFF
d_call: NA; cdr3_length: 15; j_call: TRBJ2-7; clone_size: NA; v_call: TRBV6-5; cdr3_nt: TGTGCCAGCAGTGACTCGATTGACAGTCTCTACGAGCAGTACTTC; cdr3_aa: CASSDSIDSLYEQYF
d_call: NA; cdr3_length: 14; j_call: TRBJ2-1; clone_size: NA; v_call: TRBV5-4; cdr3_nt: TGTGCCAGCAGGGGCGTAAGCTCCTACAATGAGCAGTTCTTC; cdr3_aa: CASRGVSSYNEQFF
d_call: NA; cdr3_length: 13; j_call: TRBJ2-5; clone_size: NA; v_call: TRBV30; cdr3_nt: TGTGCCTGGAGTGTAGTGAACGGAGAGACCCAGTACTTC; cdr3_aa: CAWSVVNGETQYF
d_call: NA; cdr3_length: 13; j_call: TRBJ2-7; clone_size: NA; v_call: TRBV6-6; cdr3_nt: TGTGCCAGCACCTATGGACAGTCCTACGAGCAGTACTTC; cdr3_aa: CASTYGQSYEQYF
d_call: TRBD1; cdr3_length: 12; j_call: TRBJ1-1; clone_size: NA; v_call: TRBV19; cdr3_nt: TGTGCCAGTAGTATAAGGGACAGAGAAGCTTTCTTT; cdr3_aa: CASSIRDREAFF
d_call: NA; cdr3_length: 13; j_call: TRBJ2-7; clone_size: NA; v_call: TRBV19; cdr3_nt: TGTGCCAGTAGTCTGAAGGTCTCCTACGAGCAGTACTTC; cdr3_aa: CASSLKVSYEQYF
d_call: NA; cdr3_length: 16; j_call: TRBJ1-1; clone_size: NA; v_call: TRBV28; cdr3_nt: TGTGCCAGCAGTTTAATGGGGAACCGAGGGGTCGCTGAAGCTTTCTTT; cdr3_aa: CASSLMGNRGVAEAFF
d_call: TRBD1; cdr3_length: 15; j_call: TRBJ2-1; clone_size: NA; v_call: TRBV7-9; cdr3_nt: TGTGCCAGCAGCAAACAGACAGGGCACAACAATGAGCAGTTCTTC; cdr3_aa: CASSKQTGHNNEQFF
d_call: TRBD2; cdr3_length: 14; j_call: TRBJ2-1; clone_size: NA; v_call: TRBV29-1; cdr3_nt: TGCAGCGTTGAAAAAGCGGGAGGGCCCAATGAGCAGTTCTTC; cdr3_aa: CSVEKAGGPNEQFF
d_call: TRBD2; cdr3_length: 14; j_call: TRBJ2-7; clone_size: NA; v_call: TRBV7-8; cdr3_nt: TGTGCCAGCAGCTCAGGGACTAGCGGATACGAGCAGTACTTC; cdr3_aa: CASSSGTSGYEQYF
d_call: TRBD1; cdr3_length: 17; j_call: TRBJ2-3; clone_size: NA; v_call: TRBV7-9; cdr3_nt: TGTGCCAGCAGCATTACCCTAGGGGGCGACGGCACAGATACGCAGTATTTT; cdr3_aa: CASSITLGGDGTDTQYF
d_call: TRBD2; cdr3_length: 15; j_call: TRBJ2-2; clone_size: few; v_call: TRBV6-5; cdr3_nt: TGTGCCAGCAGTTGGGGACTAGCCCACACCGGGGAGCTGTTTTTT; cdr3_aa: CASSWGLAHTGELFF
d_call: NA; cdr3_length: 17; j_call: TRBJ1-6; clone_size: NA; v_call: TRBV18; cdr3_nt: TGTGCCAGCTCACCGCGGGACGGGAGCTCCTATAATTCACCCCTCCACTTT; cdr3_aa: CASSPRDGSSYNSPLHF
d_call: TRBD2; cdr3_length: 14; j_call: TRBJ2-7; clone_size: NA; v_call: TRBV4-1; cdr3_nt: TGCGCCAGCAGCCAACCGGGACTAGTGAGGGAGCAGTACTTC; cdr3_aa: CASSQPGLVREQYF
d_call: TRBD2; cdr3_length: 18; j_call: TRBJ2-3; clone_size: NA; v_call: TRBV10-1; cdr3_nt: TGCGCCAGCAGTGACTCTCTCGGACTAGCGGGATACACAGATACGCAGTATTTT; cdr3_aa: CASSDSLGLAGYTDTQYF
d_call: NA; cdr3_length: 14; j_call: TRBJ1-1; clone_size: once; v_call: TRBV5-1; cdr3_nt: TGCGCCAGCAGCGCTAAAGGGGGGCCTACTGAAGCTTTCTTT; cdr3_aa: CASSAKGGPTEAFF
d_call: TRBD1; cdr3_length: 16; j_call: TRBJ2-5; clone_size: NA; v_call: TRBV4-1; cdr3_nt: TGCGCCAGCAGCCAAGCCCCCACAGGGGTTGTCGGGACCCAGTACTTC; cdr3_aa: CASSQAPTGVVGTQYF
d_call: NA; cdr3_length: 14; j_call: TRBJ1-6; clone_size: NA; v_call: TRBV11-3; cdr3_nt: TGTGCCAGCAGTTCCGGAGGTAGTAATTCACCCCTCCACTTT; cdr3_aa: CASSSGGSNSPLHF
d_call: NA; cdr3_length: 12; j_call: TRBJ1-1; clone_size: NA; v_call: TRBV28; cdr3_nt: TGTGCCAGCAGTTTATGGTCCACTGAAGCTTTCTTT; cdr3_aa: CASSLWSTEAFF
d_call: NA; cdr3_length: 13; j_call: TRBJ2-1; clone_size: NA; v_call: TRBV6-1; cdr3_nt: TGTGCCAGCCGGGACCCCAACTACAATGAGCAGTTCTTC; cdr3_aa: CASRDPNYNEQFF
d_call: NA; cdr3_length: 17; j_call: TRBJ1-5; clone_size: NA; v_call: TRBV5-4; cdr3_nt: TGTGCCAGCAGCATCGACGGGGGGCGAATTGGGAATCAGCCCCAGCATTTT; cdr3_aa: CASSIDGGRIGNQPQHF
d_call: TRBD2; cdr3_length: 15; j_call: TRBJ2-2; clone_size: NA; v_call: TRBV7-2; cdr3_nt: TGTGCCAGCAAACTCGGGGGGGCTTCCACCGGGGAGCTGTTTTTT; cdr3_aa: CASKLGGASTGELFF
d_call: TRBD1; cdr3_length: 15; j_call: TRBJ1-1; clone_size: few; v_call: TRBV19; cdr3_nt: TGTGCCAGTAGTATAGACCCCACACCGGGACAGAGAGCTTTCTTT; cdr3_aa: CASSIDPTPGQRAFF
d_call: NA; cdr3_length: 13; j_call: TRBJ2-5; clone_size: once; v_call: TRBV11-3; cdr3_nt: TGTGCCAGCAGCTCACGGACCCGAGAGACCCAGTACTTC; cdr3_aa: CASSSRTRETQYF
d_call: NA; cdr3_length: 18; j_call: TRBJ2-7; clone_size: NA; v_call: TRBV18; cdr3_nt: TGTGCCAGCTCACCACCGACGAATGCCGGGTCAAAAGGCTACGAGCAGTACTTC; cdr3_aa: CASSPPTNAGSKGYEQYF
d_call: NA; cdr3_length: 16; j_call: TRBJ2-2; clone_size: NA; v_call: TRBV5-4; cdr3_nt: TGTGCCAGCAGCCCCTCCACTAGCTCGGGAACCGGGGAGCTGTTTTTT; cdr3_aa: CASSPSTSSGTGELFF
d_call: NA; cdr3_length: 14; j_call: TRBJ1-2; clone_size: NA; v_call: TRBV12-2; cdr3_nt: TGTGCAAGTCGCTTAGAGGGACAGATCTATGGCTACACCTTC; cdr3_aa: CASRLEGQIYGYTF
d_call: TRBD1; cdr3_length: 16; j_call: TRBJ2-4; clone_size: NA; v_call: TRBV5-4; cdr3_nt: TGTGCCAGCAGCTCCACAGGGGGAAGCGGCAAAAACATTCAGTACTTC; cdr3_aa: CASSSTGGSGKNIQYF
d_call: TRBD1; cdr3_length: 16; j_call: TRBJ2-7; clone_size: NA; v_call: TRBV7-8; cdr3_nt: TGTGCCAGCAGCCGAACCTCGGGACAGGGGTTCAACGAGCAGTACTTC; cdr3_aa: CASSRTSGQGFNEQYF
d_call: TRBD2; cdr3_length: 18; j_call: TRBJ2-1; clone_size: once; v_call: TRBV27; cdr3_nt: TGTGCCAGCAGTTTCCGACTAGCGGGAGGGCCTGAGGGCAATGAGCAGTTCTTC; cdr3_aa: CASSFRLAGGPEGNEQFF
d_call: NA; cdr3_length: 14; j_call: TRBJ2-7; clone_size: NA; v_call: TRBV2; cdr3_nt: TGTGCCAGCAGTGAAGGGCCAGGGGGGTACGAGCAGTACTTC; cdr3_aa: CASSEGPGGYEQYF
d_call: TRBD1; cdr3_length: 15; j_call: TRBJ2-7; clone_size: NA; v_call: TRBV28; cdr3_nt: TGTGCCAGCAGTCGACCCGGGACAGGGTCGTACGAGCAGTACTTC; cdr3_aa: CASSRPGTGSYEQYF
d_call: TRBD1; cdr3_length: 17; j_call: TRBJ1-5; clone_size: NA; v_call: TRBV7-8; cdr3_nt: TGTGCCAGCAGCGGTTCCCGGGACAGGGTGTTGAATCAGCCCCAGCATTTT; cdr3_aa: CASSGSRDRVLNQPQHF
d_call: TRBD1; cdr3_length: 16; j_call: TRBJ2-7; clone_size: NA; v_call: TRBV4-1; cdr3_nt: TGCGCCAGCAGCCAGCTCGGGACAGGGGAAATGAACGAGCAGTACTTC; cdr3_aa: CASSQLGTGEMNEQYF
d_call: NA; cdr3_length: 15; j_call: TRBJ2-3; clone_size: NA; v_call: TRBV5-4; cdr3_nt: TGTGCCAGCAGTCCTACCGGGACGGACACAGATACGCAGTATTTT; cdr3_aa: CASSPTGTDTDTQYF
d_call: NA; cdr3_length: 15; j_call: TRBJ1-4; clone_size: NA; v_call: TRBV30; cdr3_nt: TGTGCCTGGTCCCTCAGGCGTGCAACTAATGAAAAACTGTTTTTT; cdr3_aa: CAWSLRRATNEKLFF
d_call: NA; cdr3_length: 13; j_call: TRBJ1-2; clone_size: NA; v_call: TRBV30; cdr3_nt: TGTGCCTGGGCCCTGGGGGGTTCAAGTGGCTACACCTTC; cdr3_aa: CAWALGGSSGYTF
d_call: NA; cdr3_length: 14; j_call: TRBJ2-2; clone_size: NA; v_call: TRBV9; cdr3_nt: TGTGCCAGCAGCGTAGACAGCTACACCGGGGAGCTGTTTTTT; cdr3_aa: CASSVDSYTGELFF
d_call: TRBD1; cdr3_length: 14; j_call: TRBJ2-7; clone_size: NA; v_call: TRBV19; cdr3_nt: TGTGCCAGTAGTATCTTATTGACAGGGTACGAGCAGTACTTC; cdr3_aa: CASSILLTGYEQYF
d_call: NA; cdr3_length: 14; j_call: TRBJ1-2; clone_size: once; v_call: TRBV21-1; cdr3_nt: TGTGCCAGCAGCAATTACGACCTAAGGGGGGGCTACACCTTC; cdr3_aa: CASSNYDLRGGYTF
d_call: NA; cdr3_length: 15; j_call: TRBJ2-7; clone_size: few; v_call: TRBV11-2; cdr3_nt: TGTGCCAGCAGCTCCCACGGGACTGCTCGCTACGAGCAGTACTTC; cdr3_aa: CASSSHGTARYEQYF
d_call: NA; cdr3_length: 14; j_call: TRBJ1-1; clone_size: NA; v_call: TRBV4-1; cdr3_nt: TGCGCCAGCAGCCAAGTTTCAGGGGACACTGAAGCTTTCTTT; cdr3_aa: CASSQVSGDTEAFF
d_call: NA; cdr3_length: 13; j_call: TRBJ1-5; clone_size: NA; v_call: TRBV27; cdr3_nt: TGTGCCAGCAGTCGACAGTCTCAAGGGCCCCAGCATTTT; cdr3_aa: CASSRQSQGPQHF
d_call: NA; cdr3_length: 14; j_call: TRBJ2-5; clone_size: NA; v_call: TRBV4-1; cdr3_nt: TGCGCCAGCAGCCAAGAAGGGGACGGAGAGACCCAGTACTTC; cdr3_aa: CASSQEGDGETQYF
d_call: NA; cdr3_length: 12; j_call: TRBJ2-5; clone_size: NA; v_call: TRBV7-2; cdr3_nt: TGTGCCAGCAGCTATACCATGGAGACCCAGTACTTC; cdr3_aa: CASSYTMETQYF
d_call: NA; cdr3_length: 17; j_call: TRBJ2-3; clone_size: NA; v_call: TRBV11-2; cdr3_nt: TGTGCCAGCAGCTTGTCAGGAAGGGCCGTAGTGAGAGATACGCAGTATTTT; cdr3_aa: CASSLSGRAVVRDTQYF
d_call: NA; cdr3_length: 13; j_call: TRBJ2-1; clone_size: NA; v_call: TRBV6-6; cdr3_nt: TGTGCCAGCAGTTGGGACGGAGTCAATGAGCAGTTCTTC; cdr3_aa: CASSWDGVNEQFF
d_call: TRBD1; cdr3_length: 16; j_call: TRBJ2-7; clone_size: NA; v_call: TRBV6-5; cdr3_nt: TGTGCCAGCAGTTACTCAGGGACAGGGGTTTCTAACGAGCAGTACTTC; cdr3_aa: CASSYSGTGVSNEQYF
d_call: TRBD2; cdr3_length: 16; j_call: TRBJ2-1; clone_size: NA; v_call: TRBV4-2; cdr3_nt: TGTGCCAGCAGCCGAGGGGCGGGAGAAGGCTACAATGAGCAGTTCTTC; cdr3_aa: CASSRGAGEGYNEQFF